Listed here are 27 T cell receptor beta chains from one sample, sequenced in a study of technical replicates of blood from several donors. Using immunoSEQ multiplex PCR, the repertoire was profiled, and TCRdb retains in-frame clones only, with some absent. The sample records tens of thousands of clones, 95% to 98% being singletons. The specimen sequenced was T cells isolated from PBMCs. These receptors all stem from a human donor in good health.

The genes are TRBV28 and TRBJ2-7; a possible D gene is TRBD1 (5 bases). V dropped 5 bases and J dropped 2 bases, with 10 bases sitting between them. This CDR3 has 13 amino acids. Germline loops: CDR1 MDHEN, CDR2 SYDVKM. The CDR3 nucleotides are TGTGCCAGCAGTCTACAGGAGCCCTACGAGCAGTACTTC. Translation gives CASSLQEPYEQYF.

The gene calls are TRBV13 and TRBJ2-7, with TRBD1 matching 10 bases. Germline V gene sequence: CDR1 PRHDT, CDR2 FYEKMQ (reference sequence). With V trimmed by 5 bases and J by 3 bases, 10 bases remained unmatched. The CDR3 is made up of 16 amino acids. CDR3 sequence (DNA): TGTGCCAGCAGCGACAGGGGGCGATTCCCTGACTACGAGCAGTACTTC. This encodes CASSDRGRFPDYEQYF.

The chain carries TRBV9 and TRBJ2-2; the match to TRBD1 covers 7 bases. V was pared by 2 bases and J by 4 bases, with 2 bases of the junction left unmatched. Germline lookup yields CDR1 SGDLS and CDR2 YYNGEE. This CDR3 is 14 amino acids long. As DNA, the CDR3 is TGTGCCAGCAGCGTGAGACAGGGCACCGGGGAGCTGTTTTTT. Residues: CASSVRQGTGELFF.

The chain links TRBV4-2 to TRBJ2-6; 7 bases line up with TRBD2. This CDR3 is built from 20 residues. Germline V gives CDR1 LGHNA, CDR2 YNFKEQ. V lost 1 base and J lost 2; bases outside the gene matches: 14. The CDR3, as DNA: TGTGCCAGCAGCCAAGGGAACAGCTATGGGGGAGGGGCTGGGGCCAACGTCCTGACTTTC. Its protein is CASSQGNSYGGGAGANVLTF.

The V gene is TRBV29-1, the J gene TRBJ2-7; 7 bases are a match to TRBD2. Unmatched junction bases numbered 3, after V lost 4 bases and J lost 0 bases. The CDR3 spans 13 residues. Germline loops: CDR1 SQVTM, CDR2 ANQGSEA. CDR3 sequence reads: CSVVSGDSYEQYF. CDR3 nucleotides: TGCAGCGTTGTAAGCGGGGACTCCTACGAGCAGTACTTC.

V and J are TRBV9 and TRBJ2-5, with 11 bases fitting TRBD2. V lost 3 bases and J lost 3; bases outside the gene matches: 1. The germline V gene has CDR1 SGDLS and CDR2 YYNGEE. This CDR3 comprises 14 residues. The CDR3 protein is CASSGGLAEETQYF. CDR3 in DNA: TGTGCCAGCAGCGGGGGACTAGCGGAAGAGACCCAGTACTTC. The complete variable domain, with remaining parts taken from reference TRBV9 and TRBJ2-5, reads DSGVTQTPKHLITATGQRVTLRCSPRSGDLSVYWYQQSLDQGLQFLIQYYNGEERAKGNILERFSAQQFPDLHSELNLSSLELGDSALYFCASSGGLAEETQYFGPGTRLLVL.

The rearrangement links TRBV4-1 to TRBJ2-7; 13 nucleotides line up with TRBD2. The CDR3 extends over 16 amino acids. The germline gives CDR1 MGHRA, CDR2 YSYEKL. V shed 5 bases, J shed 4 bases, and the junction held 8 bases outside the gene matches. This CDR3 is CASSLGTSGTWYEQYF. The DNA of the CDR3 is TGCGCCAGCAGCTTGGGGACTAGCGGGACCTGGTACGAGCAGTACTTC.

The J gene is TRBJ2-3, the V gene TRBV29-1; possible D gene TRBD2, 6 bases. V lost 0 bases, J lost 6 bases, and 13 bases lay in between. This CDR3 comprises 14 residues. Germline V lookup: CDR1 SQVTM, CDR2 ANQGSEA. The DNA for the CDR3 is TGCAGCGTTGAAGATAGACGGGAGTTTGATACGCAGTATTTT. Its protein is CSVEDRREFDTQYF.

The V call is TRBV6-5, the J call TRBJ2-7; TRBD2 matches 10 bases. Trimming cost V 6 bases and J 5 bases; bases outside gene matches: 10. The CDR3 length is 15 residues. The V gene's germline CDR1 is MNHEY and CDR2 SVGAGI. This CDR3 reads CASRDHSGRMDEQYF. In DNA, the CDR3 is TGTGCCAGCAGAGATCATAGCGGGAGGATGGACGAGCAGTACTTC.

The genes are TRBV7-2 and TRBJ1-1, with 7 bases that match TRBD1. Germline lookup yields CDR1 SGHTA and CDR2 FQGNSA. J lost 6 bases, V lost 6 bases, and 10 bases had no gene match. This CDR3 has 14 amino acids. The CDR3 sequence: CASRADREISEAFF. DNA for the CDR3: TGTGCCAGCAGAGCCGACAGGGAGATTTCTGAAGCTTTCTTT.

The sample holds one count of this clone. The chain employs TRBV5-5 and TRBJ2-1, with D possibly being TRBD1 (6 bases). Germline CDR1 reads SGHKS; CDR2 reads YYEKEE (reference sequence). Deletions cut 4 bases from V and 5 bases from J, with 10 bases between. The CDR3 contains 13 residues. CDR3 DNA: TGTGCCAGCAGCCTGGACAGCCACAATGAGCAGTTCTTC. Encoded protein: CASSLDSHNEQFF.

This clone was detected a few times. The CDR3 nucleotides read TGTGCCTCAACTGGGGGACAGGGGGCGAGGGAAAAACTGTTTTTT. Its translation: CASTGGQGAREKLFF. The chain recombines TRBV30 with TRBJ1-4; 12 nucleotides align to TRBD1. Losses at the gene ends were 7 bases for V and 8 bases for J; bases not matched to a gene: 11. Germline V lookup: CDR1 GTSNPN, CDR2 SVGIG (reference sequence). The CDR3 length is 15 residues.

The rearrangement uses TRBV19 and TRBJ1-2; tentatively, D is TRBD1 (5 bases). The CDR3 is made up of 11 amino acids. The V gene's germline CDR1 is LNHDA and CDR2 SQIVND (reference sequence). The ends were cut back, 5 bases at V and 9 bases at J, with 10 bases in the middle. The DNA of the CDR3 is TGTGCCAGTAGTCTCACAGGTAGCTACACCTTC. Amino acids: CASSLTGSYTF.

This clone appeared a single time. V is TRBV12-5 and J is TRBJ2-5, with 8 bases identical to TRBD2. There are 16 residues in the CDR3. The V and J ends lost 1 base and 2 bases, in that order; junction bases with no gene match: 6. In germline, CDR1 is LGHNT, CDR2 FRNRAP. The CDR3 region has the DNA TGTGCTAGTGGTTTGGGCCCCGTAGCGGGGCAAGAGACCCAGTACTTC. This gives the protein CASGLGPVAGQETQYF.

The rearrangement joins TRBV7-8 to TRBJ1-5, with a tentative D call TRBD1 (6 bases). CDR3 length: 12 amino acids. Germline loops: CDR1 SGHVS, CDR2 FQNEAQ. V lost 8 bases and J 7 bases, leaving 12 bases between the germline ends. The DNA of the CDR3 is TGTGCCAGCTCCGGGGGGGCGCAGCCCCAGCATTTT. Its protein product is CASSGGAQPQHF.

The chain joins TRBV28 to TRBJ2-7, with a weak D call TRBD1 (8 bases). Germline CDR1 and CDR2: MDHEN and SYDVKM. V dropped 6 bases and J dropped 1 base, with 16 bases sitting between them. This CDR3 region has 15 residues. CDR3 sequence reads: CASRENRGGSYEQYF. CDR3 sequence (DNA): TGTGCCAGCAGAGAGAACAGGGGGGGTTCCTACGAGCAGTACTTC.

About this clone itself: Other nucleotide sequences from this sample produce the same CDR3. The chain combines TRBV9 with TRBJ2-7; 8 positions agree with TRBD2. This CDR3 has 12 residues. The germline gives CDR1 SGDLS, CDR2 YYNGEE. Trimming at V came to 4 bases and at J to 4 bases, leaving 1 base not matched to a gene. The CDR3 protein is CASSPGGYEQYF. The CDR3 DNA follows: TGTGCCAGCAGCCCGGGAGGGTACGAGCAGTACTTC.

The chain links TRBV19 to TRBJ2-1; a possible D gene is TRBD2 (6 bases). Germline V gene lookup returns CDR1 LNHDA and CDR2 SQIVND (reference sequence). The CDR3 sequence is 15 residues long. V was pared by 7 bases and J by 9 bases, with 22 bases between. CDR3 in amino acids: CASTPAIGRSREQFF. DNA for the CDR3: TGTGCCAGTACCCCGGCTATTGGGAGGTCGCGTGAGCAGTTCTTC.

The chain combines TRBV29-1 with TRBJ2-1; 16 bases align to TRBD2. The V and J ends lost 7 bases and 8 bases, in that order; junction bases with no gene match: 11. The length of the CDR3 is 16 residues. The germline V gene has CDR1 SQVTM and CDR2 ANQGSEA. In DNA, the CDR3 is TGCAGCGCCCCAACCGGGACTAGCGGGAGGGTATATGAGCAGTTCTTC. Protein: CSAPTGTSGRVYEQFF.

This chain joins TRBV28 and TRBJ2-7; 10 nucleotides align to TRBD2. With V trimmed by 6 bases and J by 0 bases, 8 bases remained unmatched. This CDR3 comprises 16 residues. CDR1 and CDR2 from the germline V gene are MDHEN and SYDVKM. This CDR3 is CASSVQVAGGSYEQYF. The CDR3 DNA is TGTGCCAGCAGCGTCCAGGTAGCGGGAGGCTCCTACGAGCAGTACTTC.

The chain carries TRBV29-1 and TRBJ2-2; 8 positions match TRBD1. Germline V lookup: CDR1 SQVTM, CDR2 ANQGSEA. V lost 7 bases, J lost 1 base, and 2 bases stayed unmatched. The CDR3 runs to 13 residues. As DNA, the CDR3 is TGCAGCGCGGGACAGGAGAACACCGGGGAGCTGTTTTTT. Its protein is CSAGQENTGELFF.

The gene calls are TRBV7-2 and TRBJ1-4, with a possible D match to TRBD1 (5 bases). V gave up 1 base and J gave up 3 bases, with 9 bases separating them. There are 15 residues in the CDR3. Looked up from germline, CDR1 is SGHTA and CDR2 is FQGNSA. DNA of the CDR3: TGTGCCAGCAGCTTAGACGCAGGGTCTAATGAAAAACTGTTTTTT. Amino acids: CASSLDAGSNEKLFF.

The CDR3 spells CAWYRDSSYGYTF. The CDR3 DNA is TGTGCCTGGTACCGGGACAGTTCCTATGGCTACACCTTC. The chain combines TRBV30 with TRBJ1-2, with 7 bases that match TRBD1. The ends lost 5 bases at V and 4 bases at J; junction bases unmatched: 7. The V gene's germline CDR1 is GTSNPN and CDR2 SVGIG (reference sequence). This CDR3 spans 13 amino acids.

The V call is TRBV19, the J call TRBJ1-2; D gene uncertain. This CDR3 spans 15 amino acids. With 6 bases removed from V and 1 base from J, the gap between germline ends came to 15 bases. CDR1 is LNHDA and CDR2 is SQIVND in the germline V gene (reference sequence). CDR3 sequence (DNA): TGTGCCAGTAGAATGCAGGCGGGCCTTAACTATGGCTACACCTTC. It codes for CASRMQAGLNYGYTF.

The chain couples TRBV28 to TRBJ2-7; 10 nucleotides line up with TRBD2. V was pared by 5 bases and J by 5 bases, with 9 bases of the junction left unmatched. The CDR3 contains 15 residues. CDR1 MDHEN and CDR2 SYDVKM come from the germline V gene. Here the CDR3 DNA reads TGTGCCAGCAGTCCCGCTAGCGGGAGTTTCCACGAGCAGTACTTC. Translating it yields CASSPASGSFHEQYF. The variable domain in full, completed from reference TRBV28 and TRBJ2-7, reads DVKVTQSSRYLVKRTGEKVFLECVQDMDHENMFWYRQDPGLGLRLIYFSYDVKMKEKGDIPEGYSVSREKKERFSLILESASTNQTSMYLCASSPASGSFHEQYFGPGTRLTVT.

This chain links TRBV28 with TRBJ1-1; 8 nucleotides match TRBD1. Per the germline V gene, CDR1 is MDHEN and CDR2 is SYDVKM. CDR3 length: 18 residues. Losses at the gene ends were 2 bases for V and 1 base for J; bases not matched to a gene: 12. CDR3 in amino acids: CASSLLQGAWLRNTEAFF. The CDR3 DNA sequence: TGTGCCAGCAGTTTACTCCAGGGGGCTTGGTTGAGGAACACTGAAGCTTTCTTT.

The CDR3 nucleotides are TGCGCCAGCAGCCAAGACAGGGCATTGGGGACTGAAGCTTTCTTT. Protein: CASSQDRALGTEAFF. The genes are TRBV4-1 and TRBJ1-1; D may be TRBD1 (5 bases). The CDR3 spans 15 residues. The germline CDR1 and CDR2 sequences are MGHRA and YSYEKL. Between the trimmed V and J ends, which lost 0 bases and 5 bases, there was a span of 13 bases.